The rows below give T cell receptor beta chains drawn from one sample of a study of PD-L1 blockade in urothelial cancer. Assay: immunoSEQ multiplex PCR; the TCRdb copy retains only in-frame clones and omits some. The table has about 110,000 clones, 80% to 95% seen once. Sequencing used PBMCs, obtained around atezolizumab (anti-PD-L1) treatment. These receptors were obtained from a man aged 60 to 69 with urothelial cancer. CDR3s leave out the opening cysteine and the closing phenylalanine or tryptophan.

>TRBV2|TRBJ1-1
ASSQQGAGTEAF
>TRBV4-1|TRBJ2-7
ASSQDRAGGSPYEQY
>TRBV7-2|TRBJ2-7
ASSSTYEQY
>TRBV18|TRBJ2-7
ASSRGTGGNYEQY
>TRBV5-1|TRBJ2-1
ASSRDLAASSYNEQF
>TRBV6-1|TRBJ2-5
ATTEETQY
>TRBV18|TRBJ2-7
ASSQRGTASYEQY
>TRBV19|TRBJ1-1
ASLGGKTTEAF
>TRBV12-5|TRBJ1-2
ASGLTPRNYGYT
>TRBV18|TRBJ1-1
ASSPIEPLNTEAF
>TRBV29-1|TRBJ1-1
SVERGEAF
>TRBV29-1|TRBJ2-5
SVVFSSGSPQETQY
>TRBV4-3|TRBJ2-3
ASSQDSGGATDTQY
>TRBV6-1|TRBJ2-7
ATKVNEQY
>TRBV10-3|TRBJ2-5
AIRETGRQETQY
>TRBV7-2|TRBJ1-1
ASSMTGGGTEAF
>TRBV2|TRBJ1-1
ASRDRANTEAF
>TRBV30|TRBJ2-6
AWTVQGAGANVLT
>TRBV6-5|TRBJ1-1
ASRGEVTEAF
>TRBV5-6|TRBJ2-3
ASRAGIGGDGDTQY
>TRBV5-4|TRBJ2-2
ASSMDMVGELF
>TRBV9|TRBJ2-3
ASSGQGAGADTQY
>TRBV9|TRBJ2-2
ASSVLAGEGELF
>TRBV28|TRBJ2-4
ASREGSVKNIQY
>TRBV4-3|TRBJ2-4
ASSQDLAEKNIQY
>TRBV7-8|TRBJ2-3
ASSQMSRGGTDTQY
>TRBV7-9|TRBJ2-1
ASSLGLAGVYNEQF
>TRBV7-8|TRBJ2-7
ASSRTSGYEQY
>TRBV7-2|TRBJ1-5
ASSGAGNQPQH
>TRBV28|TRBJ1-4
ASSIPGQGNEKLF
>TRBV4-1|TRBJ1-2
ASSLNRDRTSGYT
>TRBV7-2|TRBJ1-1
ASSLRQDTEAF
>TRBV11-2|TRBJ1-1
ASSLDSVGGNTEAF
>TRBV18|TRBJ2-7
ASSLQEYEQY
>TRBV6-5|TRBJ1-2
ASSHSGAEYGYT
>TRBV7-8|TRBJ1-1
ASSPGAGQGALAF
>TRBV4-3|TRBJ2-6
ASSRDTPGTGGAGANVLT
>TRBV30|TRBJ1-1
AWSVIPQNTEAF
>TRBV19|TRBJ2-5
ASSIRRTVETQY
>TRBV7-2|TRBJ2-5
ASSRRGGETQY
>TRBV2|TRBJ2-3
ASSLAGTDTQY
>TRBV13|TRBJ1-6
ASSLGQGNSPLH
>TRBV7-2|TRBJ2-2
ASSDTGLNTGELF
>TRBV5-6|TRBJ1-3
ASSLAPGGVSGNTIY
>TRBV7-3|TRBJ2-2
ASSLSAGGELF
>TRBV7-2|TRBJ2-1
ASSLTGVSYNEQF
>TRBV28|TRBJ2-3
ASSSGQSSTDTQY
>TRBV5-1|TRBJ2-2
ASSLFAGGTGELF
>TRBV5-4|TRBJ2-1
ASSSSGGNYNEQF
>TRBV7-3|TRBJ2-3
ASSSYASTDTQY
>TRBV7-8|TRBJ2-7
ASSLEGGLAAPKQY
>TRBV2|TRBJ1-5
ASSEDRGRDQPQH
>TRBV7-3|TRBJ2-2
ASSLMRTGNTGELF
>TRBV7-3|TRBJ2-5
ASSSGFGGGTQETQY
>TRBV4-1|TRBJ1-2
ASSQTQGVGYGYT
>TRBV6-1|TRBJ2-1
ASSERGGLEQF
>TRBV5-8|TRBJ1-2
ASSLERGRGGYT
>TRBV5-5|TRBJ2-7
ASSPVGGEQY
>TRBV5-4|TRBJ2-7
ASSEQQFYEQY